The clone carrying this T cell receptor beta chain was counted at least ten times. The entry originates in a study of breast tumors, draining lymph nodes, adjacent tissues. This CDR3 comprises 12 residues. The germline V gene has CDR1 LGHNA and CDR2 YNFKEQ. V shed 6 bases and J 5 bases; nucleotides not matched to a gene: 0. Breast cancer patients provided tissue from their axillary draining lymph nodes. Each CDR3 protein gets one entry after TCRdb re-called the multiplex PCR reads with MiXCR. The top ten hold approximately 5% of the sample, which has about 110,000 distinct CDR3 sequences, around 30% seen once.

The TCR originated in a female donor with breast cancer. Some clones in this sample may be carry-over from other donors' samples. The chain recombines TRBV4-2 with TRBJ1-4; 7 bases map to TRBD1. Sequencing was carried out using axillary lymph node tissue. The CDR3 DNA reads as TGTGCCAGCAGACAGGGGAATGAAAAACTGTTTTTT. It is translated as CASRQGNEKLFF.